The source of this T cell receptor (beta chain) is a study of T cells in Graves' hyperthyroidism and ophthalmopathy. Study results and limitations: In the analysis, a 13 V-J model separated ophthalmopathy from stable hyperthyroidism.

CDR1 is KGHDR and CDR2 is SFDVKD in the germline V gene. This CDR3 spans 15 amino acids. V gave up 3 bases and J gave up 5 bases, with 15 bases separating them. A word on this clonotype: Antigen: not known.

Sample collection date corresponds to first hyperthyroidism diagnosis, prior to any ophthalmopathy symptoms. PBMCs were collected from a 10 ml volume of fresh peripheral blood. The CDR3 regions of TCR beta were amplified from RNA transcripts. Using the HTBI primer set, a first-round RT-PCR was run on the TCR CDR3. A single record per CDR3 protein comes from TCRdb applying MiXCR to the multiplex PCR reads. The repertoire holds hundreds of thousands of distinct CDR3 sequences, about 15% seen once, with 5.8% in the top ten. The J gene is TRBJ2-5, the V gene TRBV24-1; tentatively, D is TRBD2 (7 bases). The receptor was derived from a woman younger than 45 with Graves' hyperthyroidism that later progressed to Graves' ophthalmopathy. The material sequenced was blood. The CDR3 coding sequence is TGTGCCACCAGTGATAACGGGGGGCGTGGGGAGACCCAGTACTTC. This codes for CATSDNGGRGETQYF.